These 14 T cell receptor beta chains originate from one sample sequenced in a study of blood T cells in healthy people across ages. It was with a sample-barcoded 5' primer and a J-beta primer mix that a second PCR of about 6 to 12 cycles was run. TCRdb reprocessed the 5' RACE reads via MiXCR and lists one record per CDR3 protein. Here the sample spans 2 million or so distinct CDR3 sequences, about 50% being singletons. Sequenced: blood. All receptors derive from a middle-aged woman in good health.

Here the CDR3 reads CASSQESVGGYTF. CDR3 in DNA: TGCGCCAGCAGCCAAGAGTCCGTAGGCGGCTACACCTTC. The chain employs TRBV4-1 and TRBJ1-2; D is undetermined. This CDR3 spans 13 amino acids. The germline V gene has CDR1 MGHRA and CDR2 YSYEKL. The ends were cut back, 0 bases at V and 8 bases at J, with 10 bases in the middle.

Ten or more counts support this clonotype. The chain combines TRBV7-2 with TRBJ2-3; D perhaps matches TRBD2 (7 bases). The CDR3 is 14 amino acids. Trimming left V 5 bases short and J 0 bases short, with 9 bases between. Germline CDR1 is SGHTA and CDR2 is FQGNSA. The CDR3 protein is CASSRGASTDTQYF. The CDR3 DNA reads TGTGCCAGCAGCCGGGGGGCGAGCACAGATACGCAGTATTTT.

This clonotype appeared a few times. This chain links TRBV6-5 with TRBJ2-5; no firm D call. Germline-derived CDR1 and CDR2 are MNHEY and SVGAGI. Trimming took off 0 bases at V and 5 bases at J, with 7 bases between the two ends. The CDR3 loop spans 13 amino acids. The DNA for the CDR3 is TGTGCCAGCAGTTACTCGACTCGGGAGACCCAGTACTTC. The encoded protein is CASSYSTRETQYF.

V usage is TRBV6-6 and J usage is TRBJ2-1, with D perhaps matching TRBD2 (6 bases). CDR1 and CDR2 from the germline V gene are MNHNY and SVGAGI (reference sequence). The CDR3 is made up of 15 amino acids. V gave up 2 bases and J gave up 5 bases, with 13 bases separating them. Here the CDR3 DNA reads TGTGCCAGCAGTTACCCGGGACTTGAGGACAATGAGCAGTTCTTC. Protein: CASSYPGLEDNEQFF.

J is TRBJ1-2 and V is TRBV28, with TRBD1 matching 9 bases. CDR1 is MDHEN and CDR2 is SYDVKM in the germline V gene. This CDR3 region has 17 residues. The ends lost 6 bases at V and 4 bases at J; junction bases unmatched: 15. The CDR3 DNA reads TGTGCCAGCAGCCCTGCATTAACAGGGGGCTACGGCTATGGCTACACCTTC. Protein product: CASSPALTGGYGYGYTF.

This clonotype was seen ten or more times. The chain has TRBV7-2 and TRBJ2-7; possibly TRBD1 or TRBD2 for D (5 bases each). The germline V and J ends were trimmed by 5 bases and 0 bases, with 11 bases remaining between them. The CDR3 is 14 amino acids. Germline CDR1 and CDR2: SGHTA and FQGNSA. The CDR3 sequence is CASSIRDGSYEQYF. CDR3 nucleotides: TGTGCCAGCAGCATACGGGACGGCTCCTACGAGCAGTACTTC.

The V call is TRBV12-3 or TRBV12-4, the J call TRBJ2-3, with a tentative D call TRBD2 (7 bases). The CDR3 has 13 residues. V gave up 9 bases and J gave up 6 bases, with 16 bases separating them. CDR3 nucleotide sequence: TGTGCCAGTACTTGGGCGGGGGCGGATACGCAGTATTTT. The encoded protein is CASTWAGADTQYF.

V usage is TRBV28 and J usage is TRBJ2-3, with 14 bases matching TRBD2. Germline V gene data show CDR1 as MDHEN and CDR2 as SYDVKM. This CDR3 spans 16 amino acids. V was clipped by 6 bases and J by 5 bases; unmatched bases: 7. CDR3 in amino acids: CASSPGTSGGRDTQYF. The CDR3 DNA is TGTGCCAGCAGCCCCGGGACTAGCGGGGGTCGAGATACGCAGTATTTT.

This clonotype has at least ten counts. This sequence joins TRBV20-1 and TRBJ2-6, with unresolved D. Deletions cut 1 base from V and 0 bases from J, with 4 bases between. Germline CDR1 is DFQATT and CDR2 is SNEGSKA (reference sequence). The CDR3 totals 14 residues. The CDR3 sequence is CSARAGSGANVLTF. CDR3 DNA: TGCAGTGCTAGAGCGGGCTCTGGGGCCAACGTCCTGACTTTC.

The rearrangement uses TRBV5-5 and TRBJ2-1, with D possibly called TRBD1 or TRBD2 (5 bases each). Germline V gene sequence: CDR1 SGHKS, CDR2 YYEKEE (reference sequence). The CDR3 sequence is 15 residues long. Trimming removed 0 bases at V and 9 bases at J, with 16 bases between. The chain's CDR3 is CASSLAMVGAGEQFF. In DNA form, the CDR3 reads TGTGCCAGCAGCTTGGCCATGGTCGGGGCAGGTGAGCAGTTCTTC.

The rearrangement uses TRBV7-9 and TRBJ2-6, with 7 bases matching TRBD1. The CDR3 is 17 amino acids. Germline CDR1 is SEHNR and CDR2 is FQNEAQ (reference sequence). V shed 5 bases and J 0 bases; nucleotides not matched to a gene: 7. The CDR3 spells CASSPRQGLSGANVLTF. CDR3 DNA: TGTGCCAGCAGCCCGCGACAGGGCCTCTCTGGGGCCAACGTCCTGACTTTC.

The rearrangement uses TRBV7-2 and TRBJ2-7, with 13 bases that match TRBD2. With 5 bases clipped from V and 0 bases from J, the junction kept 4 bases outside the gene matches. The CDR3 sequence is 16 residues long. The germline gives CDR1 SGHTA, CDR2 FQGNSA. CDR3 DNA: TGTGCCAGCAGCCGGACTAGCGGGGGCCTCTCCTACGAGCAGTACTTC. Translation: CASSRTSGGLSYEQYF.

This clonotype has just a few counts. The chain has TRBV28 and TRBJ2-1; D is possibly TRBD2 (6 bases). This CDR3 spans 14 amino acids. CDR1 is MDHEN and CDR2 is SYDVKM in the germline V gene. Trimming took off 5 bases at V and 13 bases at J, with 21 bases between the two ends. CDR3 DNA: TGTGCCAGCAGTCATTGGGCGGGGCGGCCTCTACAGTTCTTC. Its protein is CASSHWAGRPLQFF. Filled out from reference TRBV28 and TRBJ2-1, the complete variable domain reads DVKVTQSSRYLVKRTGEKVFLECVQDMDHENMFWYRQDPGLGLRLIYFSYDVKMKEKGDIPEGYSVSREKKERFSLILESASTNQTSMYLCASSHWAGRPLQFFGPGTRLTVL.

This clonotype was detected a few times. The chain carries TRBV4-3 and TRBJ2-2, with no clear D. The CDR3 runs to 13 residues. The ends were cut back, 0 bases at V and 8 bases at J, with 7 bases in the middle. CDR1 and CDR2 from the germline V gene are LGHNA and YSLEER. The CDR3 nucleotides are TGCGCCAGCAGCCAAGATTCTCTGGGGGAGCTGTTTTTT. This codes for CASSQDSLGELFF.